The next 32 T cell receptor beta chains were all read from a single sample in a study of CD8 T cells in Susac syndrome (dated by TCRdb to about 2019). Receptors were amplified or captured by the immunoSEQ multiplex PCR assay. RNA was extracted using the RNeasy kit, and about 0.45 to 1 ug of the RNA was reverse transcribed with random hexamers. TCRdb trimmed the raw reads at Q25, called clones with MiXCR and kept productive beta chains. Rows are combined by CDR3 protein, so each entry shows the most common genes and DNA. The sample table holds 150,000 to 250,000 distinct CDR3 sequences, of which around 96% were seen once. About 0.096% of the sample is held by the ten biggest clonotypes. Source material: CD4+ T cells from PBMCs. Source of these receptors: a human donor with multiple sclerosis.

The chain joins TRBV4-1 to TRBJ2-3; 9 bases are shared with TRBD2. CDR3 length: 16 amino acids. Germline V gene lookup returns CDR1 MGHRA and CDR2 YSYEKL. V lost 0 bases and J lost 1; bases outside the gene matches: 2. The CDR3 sequence is CASSQETSGRTDTQYF. The CDR3 DNA follows: TGCGCCAGCAGCCAAGAGACTAGCGGACGCACAGATACGCAGTATTTT.

This sequence joins TRBV19 and TRBJ2-7, with a weak D call TRBD1 (6 bases). The length of the CDR3 is 13 residues. Trimming left V 4 bases short and J 6 bases short, with 13 bases between. In germline, CDR1 is LNHDA, CDR2 SQIVND (reference sequence). The DNA for the CDR3 is TGTGCCAGTAGTACCAAACAGGGTTTCGAGCAGTACTTC. Translating gives CASSTKQGFEQYF.

This clonotype was seen once. This chain connects TRBV27 to TRBJ2-1; TRBD2 agrees at 10 bases. This CDR3 region has 15 residues. The V gene end was trimmed by 4 bases and the J gene end by 9 bases; junction bases not matched to a gene: 9. Germline values: CDR1 MNHEY, CDR2 SMNVEV (reference sequence). The CDR3 DNA follows: TGTGCCAGCAGTTCCACACTAGCGGGATCGCTTGAGCAGTTCTTC. This translates into CASSSTLAGSLEQFF.

The rearrangement joins TRBV20-1 to TRBJ1-2; no clear D gene. Germline CDR1 reads DFQATT; CDR2 reads SNEGSKA (reference sequence). V lost 3 bases to trimming and J lost 8 bases, with 7 bases between them. The CDR3 spans 10 residues. The CDR3 here is CSASRQGYTF. CDR3 DNA: TGCAGTGCTAGTCGACAAGGCTACACCTTC.

This chain joins TRBV5-1 and TRBJ2-7; D gene ambiguous. The CDR3 has 16 residues. Germline loops: CDR1 SGHRS, CDR2 YFSETQ. Trimming cost V 0 bases and J 6 bases, with 19 bases left between them. Here the CDR3 DNA reads TGCGCCAGCAGCTTGGTCCACGCCGGGTTACAGACCGAGCAGTACTTC. This gives the protein CASSLVHAGLQTEQYF.

This chain joins TRBV5-1 and TRBJ2-5; TRBD2 matches 15 bases. CDR3 size: 16 residues. The V segment lost 2 bases and the J segment 2 bases; nucleotides outside the gene matches: 1. Germline V CDR1 and CDR2: SGHRS, YFSETQ. The CDR3 here is CASSFGTSGGQETQYF. The CDR3 region has the DNA TGCGCCAGCAGCTTCGGGACTAGCGGGGGGCAAGAGACCCAGTACTTC.

The chain has TRBV6-6 and TRBJ2-7; no clear D gene. The germline V and J ends were trimmed by 4 bases and 1 base, with 14 bases remaining between them. This CDR3 comprises 15 residues. CDR1 MNHNY and CDR2 SVGAGI come from the germline V gene (reference sequence). The CDR3 here is CASSWLGHESYEQYF. The DNA for the CDR3 is TGTGCCAGCAGTTGGCTTGGGCACGAATCCTACGAGCAGTACTTC.

V usage is TRBV5-1 and J usage is TRBJ1-2; the D is unclear. Germline values: CDR1 SGHRS, CDR2 YFSETQ. The CDR3 spans 13 residues. V shed 0 bases and J shed 6 bases, with 9 bases lying between them. CDR3 amino acids: CASSLVGDDGYTF. CDR3 DNA: TGCGCCAGCAGCTTGGTCGGTGACGATGGCTACACCTTC.

This chain joins TRBV6-1 and TRBJ1-2; 9 bases align to TRBD1. Germline assignment: CDR1 MNHNS and CDR2 SASEGT. V was clipped by 5 bases and J by 7 bases; unmatched bases: 5. The CDR3 length is 13 residues. CDR3 protein: CASSSGQGPGYTF. The CDR3 coding sequence is TGTGCCAGCAGTTCGGGACAGGGCCCTGGCTACACCTTC.

V gene TRBV14 combines with J gene TRBJ2-1; D perhaps matches TRBD2 (6 bases). Per germline, CDR1 SGHDN and CDR2 FVKESK. The germline V and J ends were trimmed by 11 bases and 6 bases, with 23 bases remaining between them. This CDR3 is built from 15 residues. The CDR3 spells CAVRMAGTPANEQFF. CDR3 sequence (DNA): TGTGCCGTGCGAATGGCCGGGACTCCGGCCAATGAGCAGTTCTTC.

V usage is TRBV19 and J usage is TRBJ1-5; 8 nucleotides match TRBD1. CDR3 length: 14 amino acids. Germline CDR1 and CDR2: LNHDA and SQIVND (reference sequence). V was clipped by 6 bases and J by 4 bases; unmatched bases: 5. CDR3 sequence: CASRATGENQPQHF. The DNA of the CDR3 is TGTGCCAGTAGGGCGACAGGGGAGAATCAGCCCCAGCATTTT.

This clonotype appeared once. The chain combines TRBV28 with TRBJ2-7; TRBD1 or TRBD2 may be the D gene (5 bases each). Per the germline V gene, CDR1 is MDHEN and CDR2 is SYDVKM. Trimming took 5 bases from V and 0 from J, leaving 11 bases between them. The CDR3 totals 14 residues. In nucleotides, the CDR3 is TGTGCCAGCAGTCCCCTGAGGGGCTCCTACGAGCAGTACTTC. It encodes CASSPLRGSYEQYF.

The V and J genes are TRBV30 and TRBJ1-1; D possibly corresponds to TRBD1 (6 bases). V was trimmed by 2 bases and J by 4 bases, leaving 14 bases between them. The germline V gene has CDR1 GTSNPN and CDR2 SVGIG (reference sequence). The CDR3 has 14 residues. CDR3 amino acids: CAWSIWGRATEAFF. As DNA, the CDR3 is TGTGCCTGGAGTATCTGGGGGCGAGCCACTGAAGCTTTCTTT.

The chain joins TRBV24-1 to TRBJ2-5; D gene uncertain. V dropped 6 bases and J dropped 2 bases, with 6 bases sitting between them. Per the germline V gene, CDR1 is KGHDR and CDR2 is SFDVKD. CDR3 length: 12 residues. Here the CDR3 reads CATSYGQETQYF. The CDR3 region has the DNA TGTGCCACCAGTTATGGACAAGAGACCCAGTACTTC.

CDR3 nucleotide sequence: TGTGCCTTCGGCGAATACAATGAGCAGTTCTTC. Residues: CAFGEYNEQFF. J is TRBJ2-1 and V is TRBV30; no clear D. The CDR3 extends over 11 amino acids. V gave up 7 bases and J gave up 4 bases, with 8 bases separating them. The germline gives CDR1 GTSNPN, CDR2 SVGIG (reference sequence).

This chain joins TRBV18 and TRBJ2-7; possible D gene TRBD2, 6 bases. The CDR3 runs to 14 residues. CDR1 KGHSH and CDR2 LQKENI come from the germline V gene. Trimming cost V 3 bases and J 4 bases, with 13 bases left between them. CDR3 loop: CASSPGDLTYEQYF. DNA for the CDR3: TGTGCCAGCTCACCTGGGGACTTGACTTACGAGCAGTACTTC.

J is TRBJ1-6 and V is TRBV19; the D gene is possibly TRBD1 (5 bases). Germline lookup yields CDR1 LNHDA and CDR2 SQIVND (reference sequence). CDR3 length: 14 amino acids. V dropped 3 bases and J dropped 9 bases, with 12 bases sitting between them. The CDR3 is CASSILQGSSPLHF. In DNA form, the CDR3 reads TGTGCCAGTAGTATCTTGCAGGGTAGTTCACCCCTCCACTTT.

This rearrangement joins TRBV29-1 to TRBJ2-5; TRBD2 matches 13 bases. CDR1 is SQVTM, CDR2 ANQGSEA, per germline. CDR3 length: 17 residues. Germline trimming cut 1 base from V and 5 bases from J; bases unmatched to any gene: 10. The CDR3 DNA reads TGCAGCGTTGAAGGGACTAGCGGGAGCCCCCAGGGGGAGACCCAGTACTTC. Protein sequence: CSVEGTSGSPQGETQYF.

The DNA for the CDR3 is TGTGCCAGCAGCCAAGAGTGGGGCTACGAGCAGTACTTC. Encoded protein: CASSQEWGYEQYF. The V call is TRBV3-1, the J call TRBJ2-7; no definite D call. Between the trimmed V and J ends, which lost 0 bases and 3 bases, there was a span of 6 bases. The CDR3 extends over 13 amino acids. Per the germline V gene, CDR1 is LGHDT and CDR2 is YNNKEL (reference sequence).

The chain carries TRBV30 and TRBJ2-3; D is uncertain. CDR1 is GTSNPN and CDR2 is SVGIG in the germline V gene (reference sequence). V was pared by 6 bases and J by 2 bases, with 18 bases between. There are 15 residues in the CDR3. The CDR3 here is CACRLDQYYTDTQYF. CDR3 nucleotides: TGTGCCTGCAGACTCGACCAGTACTACACAGATACGCAGTATTTT.

This clonotype was observed a single time. J is TRBJ2-7 and V is TRBV30; 7 nucleotides match TRBD1. The CDR3 length is 13 residues. In germline, CDR1 is GTSNPN, CDR2 SVGIG (reference sequence). Unmatched junction bases numbered 6, after V lost 3 bases and J lost 4 bases. CDR3 sequence: CAWSETGLYEQYF. The CDR3 DNA is TGTGCCTGGAGCGAGACAGGGTTGTACGAGCAGTACTTC.

This chain joins TRBV20-1 and TRBJ2-7; 9 bases match TRBD1. Germline V gene lookup returns CDR1 DFQATT and CDR2 SNEGSKA (reference sequence). V dropped 0 bases and J dropped 6; count of bases not matched to a gene: 12. This CDR3 contains 16 residues. For the CDR3, the DNA is TGCAGTGCTAGAGAAGGGACAGGGCTATCGAGGGCCGAGCAGTACTTC. Its translation: CSAREGTGLSRAEQYF.

The chain joins TRBV20-1 to TRBJ2-1; TRBD2 might be the D (6 bases). CDR1 and CDR2 (germline): DFQATT, SNEGSKA (reference sequence). This CDR3 has 10 amino acids. The germline V and J ends were trimmed by 6 bases and 7 bases, with 7 bases remaining between them. CDR3 loop: CSAAGNEQFF. CDR3 DNA: TGCAGTGCGGCGGGGAATGAGCAGTTCTTC.

The chain recombines TRBV4-2 with TRBJ2-1; D might be TRBD2 (6 bases). Germline CDR1 is LGHNA and CDR2 is YNFKEQ. Trimming left V 3 bases short and J 5 bases short, with 11 bases between. The CDR3 totals 14 residues. CDR3 DNA sequence: TGTGCCAGCAGCCAGCGGGGCCTCAACAATGAGCAGTTCTTC. Translating it yields CASSQRGLNNEQFF.

The V and J genes are TRBV6-5 and TRBJ1-1; D uncertain. Germline CDR1 and CDR2: MNHEY and SVGAGI. Trimming left V 6 bases short and J 5 bases short, with 16 bases between. The CDR3 loop spans 14 amino acids. CDR3 DNA: TGTGCCAGCAGCTCCCCGGGTCTCGGTACTGAAGCTTTCTTT. This sequence encodes CASSSPGLGTEAFF.

The V gene is TRBV12-3 or TRBV12-4, the J gene TRBJ2-5; D not certain. This CDR3 has 12 residues. Trimming left V 4 bases short and J 2 bases short, with 5 bases between. CDR3 sequence (DNA): TGTGCCAGCAGTTATAGGCAAGAGACCCAGTACTTC. This encodes CASSYRQETQYF.

The chain combines TRBV29-1 with TRBJ1-1, with 7 bases identical to TRBD1. The CDR3 is 13 amino acids. Germline V gene lookup returns CDR1 SQVTM and CDR2 ANQGSEA. V dropped 7 bases and J dropped 6; count of bases not matched to a gene: 11. In nucleotides, the CDR3 is TGCAGCGCGGACAGGCCCGAGGGCGCTGAAGCTTTCTTT. Translating gives CSADRPEGAEAFF.

CDR3 sequence reads: CASSKQGGTDTQYF. The CDR3 DNA follows: TGTGCCAGCAGCAAACAGGGAGGCACAGATACGCAGTATTTT. V is TRBV9 and J is TRBJ2-3; TRBD1 might be the D (6 bases). Germline V gives CDR1 SGDLS, CDR2 YYNGEE. V gave up 4 bases and J gave up 1 base, with 10 bases separating them. The CDR3 contains 14 residues.

This clonotype was detected only once. This chain links TRBV20-1 with TRBJ2-1; 10 positions agree with TRBD2. The CDR3 covers 14 residues. Germline V gives CDR1 DFQATT, CDR2 SNEGSKA (reference sequence). The trim removed 5 bases at V and 4 bases at J, leaving 5 bases unmatched. CDR3 in amino acids: CSALAGDGYNEQFF. CDR3 DNA sequence: TGCAGTGCTCTAGCGGGAGACGGATACAATGAGCAGTTCTTC.

This chain connects TRBV24-1 to TRBJ2-1, with 12 bases that match TRBD2. The germline gives CDR1 KGHDR, CDR2 SFDVKD. The CDR3 totals 14 residues. V was pared by 7 bases and J by 7 bases, with 4 bases of the junction left unmatched. The CDR3 reads CATRTSGSGNEQFF. For the CDR3, the DNA is TGTGCCACCAGGACTAGCGGGAGTGGAAATGAGCAGTTCTTC.

The rearrangement links TRBV20-1 to TRBJ2-5, with 12 bases fitting TRBD2. Trimming cost V 1 base and J 4 bases; bases outside gene matches: 4. This CDR3 contains 15 residues. The germline gives CDR1 DFQATT, CDR2 SNEGSKA (reference sequence). This chain's CDR3 is CSARAGTSGLETQYF. CDR3 bases: TGCAGTGCTAGAGCCGGGACTAGCGGGTTAGAGACCCAGTACTTC.

This chain connects TRBV6-1 to TRBJ2-3, with TRBD2 matching over 15 bases. V shed 8 bases and J 3 bases; nucleotides not matched to a gene: 9. This CDR3 comprises 17 residues. Per germline, CDR1 MNHNS and CDR2 SASEGT. The CDR3 DNA sequence: TGTGCCAGCCGACCTGGGACTAGCGGGGGGAAGACAGATACGCAGTATTTT. Translation gives CASRPGTSGGKTDTQYF.